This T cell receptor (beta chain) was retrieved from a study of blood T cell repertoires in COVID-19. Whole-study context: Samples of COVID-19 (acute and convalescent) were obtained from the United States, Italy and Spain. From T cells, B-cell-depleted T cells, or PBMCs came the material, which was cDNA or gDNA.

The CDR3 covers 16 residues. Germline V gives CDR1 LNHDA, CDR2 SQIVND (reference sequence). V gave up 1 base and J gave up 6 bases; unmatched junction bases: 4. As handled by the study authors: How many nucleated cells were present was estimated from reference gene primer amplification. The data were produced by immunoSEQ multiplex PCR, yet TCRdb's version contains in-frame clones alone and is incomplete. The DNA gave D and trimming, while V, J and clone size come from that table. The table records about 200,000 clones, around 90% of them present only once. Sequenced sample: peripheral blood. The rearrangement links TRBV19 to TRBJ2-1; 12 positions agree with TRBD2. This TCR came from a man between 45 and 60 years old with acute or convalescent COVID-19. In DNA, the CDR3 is TGTGCCAGTAGTATAGTCGCTAGCGGGGGGGCCAATGAGCAGTTCTTC. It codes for CASSIVASGGANEQFF.